The 8 T cell receptor beta chains below come from one sample, sequenced in a study of blood T cell repertoires in COVID-19. Measured with immunoSEQ multiplex PCR; TCRdb has only the in-frame clones, and not every one. The sample lists some 400,000 clones, 90% occurring once. The sequenced sample was peripheral blood. All receptors derive from a young man with active or convalescent COVID-19.

V is TRBV4-3 and J is TRBJ1-1, with TRBD1 as a possible D gene (5 bases). This CDR3 has 13 residues. Trimming removed 4 bases from V and 4 bases from J, with 10 bases in between. Germline assignment: CDR1 LGHNA and CDR2 YSLEER. The CDR3 here is CASSPRVSTEAFF. CDR3 DNA sequence: TGCGCCAGCAGCCCCAGGGTCAGCACTGAAGCTTTCTTT.

The rearrangement joins TRBV27 to TRBJ2-1; TRBD2 agrees at 10 bases. The CDR3 loop spans 15 amino acids. Trimming cost V 4 bases and J 5 bases; bases outside gene matches: 5. CDR1 MNHEY and CDR2 SMNVEV come from the germline V gene (reference sequence). CDR3 sequence: CASSWGLATHNEQFF. CDR3 coding DNA: TGTGCCAGCAGTTGGGGACTAGCGACCCACAATGAGCAGTTCTTC.

The chain couples TRBV6-5 to TRBJ2-7, with 8 bases lining up with TRBD1. This CDR3 contains 12 residues. The V and J ends lost 6 bases and 5 bases, in that order; junction bases with no gene match: 3. CDR1 is MNHEY, CDR2 SVGAGI, per germline. The DNA for the CDR3 is TGTGCCAGCAGCCAGGACAGGGACGAGCAGTACTTC. This codes for CASSQDRDEQYF.

The chain uses TRBV7-2 and TRBJ2-2, with TRBD2 matching over 7 bases. The CDR3 has 16 residues. V shed 6 bases and J 0 bases; nucleotides not matched to a gene: 7. Germline CDR1 SGHTA, CDR2 FQGNSA. CDR3 residues: CASRTTSASNTGELFF. The CDR3 bases are TGTGCCAGCAGAACAACTAGCGCGTCGAACACCGGGGAGCTGTTTTTT.

This clone was found once. The genes are TRBV6-2 or TRBV6-3 and TRBJ1-6; D remains unclear. The germline gives CDR1 MNHEY, CDR2 SVGEGT. This CDR3 has 14 amino acids. The V end was cut by 6 bases, the J end by 6 bases, with 12 bases between. CDR3 DNA: TGTGCCAGCAGCTCCCTGAGGGTTAATTCACCCCTCCACTTT. Amino acids: CASSSLRVNSPLHF.

The CDR3, as DNA: TGTGCCAGTACTCCCGAGACAGCCTCTAATGAAAAACTGTTTTTT. Translated: CASTPETASNEKLFF. The gene calls are TRBV19 and TRBJ1-4, with D tentatively TRBD1 (5 bases). The CDR3 covers 15 residues. Trimming stripped 7 bases from V and 3 bases from J, with 15 bases between. Germline V gives CDR1 LNHDA, CDR2 SQIVND (reference sequence).

V gene TRBV15 combines with J gene TRBJ2-3; D not certain. The V and J ends lost 3 bases and 5 bases respectively, with 15 bases between them. The CDR3 is made up of 15 amino acids. Germline V lookup: CDR1 LNHNV, CDR2 YYDKDF (reference sequence). Written as DNA, the CDR3 is TGTGCCACCAGCAGGGGCTCCTTTTATGAAGATACGCAGTATTTT. Translated, it gives CATSRGSFYEDTQYF. Complete variable domain (other parts from reference TRBV15 and TRBJ2-3): DAMVIQNPRYQVTQFGKPVTLSCSQTLNHNVMYWYQQKSSQAPKLLFHYYDKDFNNEADTPDNFQSRRPNTSFCFLDIRSPGLGDTAMYLCATSRGSFYEDTQYFGPGTRLTVL.

This chain joins TRBV6-5 and TRBJ1-2; unclear D gene. Per the germline V gene, CDR1 is MNHEY and CDR2 is SVGAGI. CDR3 length equals 15 residues. V was shortened by 7 bases and J by 5 bases, with 20 bases between the two germline ends. The CDR3 nucleotides read TGTGCCAGCACAAGAAACCCATACATTCCTTATGGCTACACCTTC. It yields the protein CASTRNPYIPYGYTF.